The sample holds many counts of the clone carrying this T cell receptor beta chain. In the study's own analysis: Between-group CDR3 differences, defined by clinicopathological status, yielded a distant-metastasis classifier for papillary thyroid cancer. TCRdb re-called clones from the PCR reads using MiXCR. Clone size and V and J calls follow TCRdb, not the original study. The table includes some 26,000 clones, 20% detected once. Patients were all untreated before their thyroid surgery. Germline CDR1 reads SNHLY; CDR2 reads FYNNEI. This CDR3 contains 14 residues. V gave up 8 bases and J gave up 4 bases; unmatched junction bases: 5. The sample is drawn from a study of metastatic and nonmetastatic thyroid tumors.

The sequence was obtained from a female donor with papillary thyroid cancer or a benign thyroid nodule (not recorded which). Some clones in this sample may be carry-over from other donors' samples. This chain uses TRBV2 with TRBJ2-7; TRBD2 matches 13 bases. The sequencing sample was made of adjacent normal tissue. For the CDR3, the DNA is TGTGCCAGCGGGGGGACTAGCGGGATGTACGAGCAGTACTTC. Translating gives CASGGTSGMYEQYF. Full variable domain (rest looked up from reference TRBV2 and TRBJ2-7): EPEVTQTPSHQVTQMGQEVILRCVPISNHLYFYWYRQILGQKVEFLVSFYNNEISEKSEIFDDQFSVERPDGSNFTLKIRSTKLEDSAMYFCASGGTSGMYEQYFGPGTRLTVT.